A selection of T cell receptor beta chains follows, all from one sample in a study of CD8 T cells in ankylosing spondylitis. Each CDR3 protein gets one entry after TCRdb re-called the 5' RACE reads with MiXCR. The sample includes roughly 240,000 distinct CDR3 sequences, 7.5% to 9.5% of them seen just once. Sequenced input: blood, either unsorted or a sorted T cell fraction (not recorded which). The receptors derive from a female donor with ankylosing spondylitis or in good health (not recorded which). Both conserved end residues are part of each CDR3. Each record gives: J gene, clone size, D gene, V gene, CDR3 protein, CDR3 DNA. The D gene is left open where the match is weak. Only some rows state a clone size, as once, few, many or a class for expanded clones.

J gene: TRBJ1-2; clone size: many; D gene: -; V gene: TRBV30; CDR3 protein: CAWSTGGNLYGYTF; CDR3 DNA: TGTGCCTGGAGCACCGGGGGAAACCTCTATGGCTACACCTTC
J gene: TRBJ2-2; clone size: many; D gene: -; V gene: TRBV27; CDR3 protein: CASSWQSQGTGELFF; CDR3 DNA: TGTGCCAGCAGTTGGCAGTCCCAGGGCACCGGGGAGCTGTTTTTT
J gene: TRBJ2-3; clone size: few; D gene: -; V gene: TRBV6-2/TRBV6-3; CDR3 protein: CASTEASTDTQYF; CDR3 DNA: TGTGCCAGCACGGAAGCTAGCACAGATACGCAGTATTTT
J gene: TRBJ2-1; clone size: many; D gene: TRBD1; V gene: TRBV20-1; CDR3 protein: CSARDRTGSNYNEQFF; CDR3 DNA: TGCAGTGCTAGAGACCGGACAGGGAGCAACTACAATGAGCAGTTCTTC
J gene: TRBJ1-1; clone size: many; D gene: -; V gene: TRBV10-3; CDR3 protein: CATSTQGSEAFF; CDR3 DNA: TGTGCCACCTCTACACAGGGTTCTGAAGCTTTCTTT
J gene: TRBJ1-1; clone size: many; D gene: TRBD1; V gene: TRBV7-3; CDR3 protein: CASSLTAQGMNTEAFF; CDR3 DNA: TGTGCCAGCAGCTTAACGGCACAGGGGATGAACACTGAAGCTTTCTTT
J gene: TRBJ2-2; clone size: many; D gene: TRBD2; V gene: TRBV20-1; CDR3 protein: CSARDHRSGRTGELFF; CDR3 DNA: TGCAGTGCTAGAGACCACCGCAGCGGGAGAACCGGGGAGCTGTTTTTT
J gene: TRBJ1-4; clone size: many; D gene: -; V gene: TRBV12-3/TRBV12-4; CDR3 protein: CASSFFGGLGEKLFF; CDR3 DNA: TGTGCCAGCAGTTTCTTCGGGGGGCTGGGTGAAAAACTGTTTTTT
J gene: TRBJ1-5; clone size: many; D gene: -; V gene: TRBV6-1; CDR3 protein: CASSGRRDSNQPQHF; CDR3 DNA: TGTGCCAGCAGTGGACGTCGGGACAGCAATCAGCCCCAGCATTTT
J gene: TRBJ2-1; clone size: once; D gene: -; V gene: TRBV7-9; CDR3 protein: CASRRGSLINEQFF; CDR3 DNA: TGTGCCAGCCGCCGTGGCAGTCTCATCAATGAGCAGTTCTTC
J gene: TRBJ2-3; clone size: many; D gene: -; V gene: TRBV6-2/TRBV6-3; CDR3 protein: CATGSSTDTQYF; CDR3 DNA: TGTGCCACGGGGTCGAGCACAGATACGCAGTATTTT
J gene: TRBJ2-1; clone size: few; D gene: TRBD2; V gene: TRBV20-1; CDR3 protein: CSAPGLAGVVEQFF; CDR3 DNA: TGCAGTGCTCCGGGACTAGCGGGAGTCGTTGAGCAGTTCTTC
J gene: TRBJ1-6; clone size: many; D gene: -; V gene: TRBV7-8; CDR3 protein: CASSLRPDSPLHF; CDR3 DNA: TGTGCCAGCAGCTTACGTCCTGATTCACCCCTCCACTTT
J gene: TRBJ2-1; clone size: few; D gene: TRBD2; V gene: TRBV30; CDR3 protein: CAWSVSPSGSEQFF; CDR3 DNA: TGTGCCTGGAGTGTAAGTCCTAGCGGGAGTGAGCAGTTCTTC
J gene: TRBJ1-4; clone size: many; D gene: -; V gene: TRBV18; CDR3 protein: CASSPRGRTNEKLFF; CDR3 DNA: TGTGCCAGCTCACCACGGGGGAGAACTAATGAAAAACTGTTTTTT
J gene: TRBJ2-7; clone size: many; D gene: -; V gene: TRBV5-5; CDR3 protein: CASSFLDGVSYEQYF; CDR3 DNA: TGTGCCAGCAGCTTCCTAGATGGGGTCTCCTACGAGCAGTACTTC
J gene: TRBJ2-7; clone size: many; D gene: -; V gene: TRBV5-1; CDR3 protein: CASSLDRVLYEQYF; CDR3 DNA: TGCGCCAGCAGCTTGGACAGGGTTCTCTACGAGCAGTACTTC
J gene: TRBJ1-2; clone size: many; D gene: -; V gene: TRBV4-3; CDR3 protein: CASSQEVFYGYTF; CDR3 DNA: TGCGCCAGCAGCCAAGAAGTCTTCTATGGCTACACCTTC
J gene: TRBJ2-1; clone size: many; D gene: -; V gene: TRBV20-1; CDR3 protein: CSARDPAGQVEQFF; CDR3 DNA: TGCAGTGCTAGAGACCCGGCTGGGCAAGTTGAGCAGTTCTTC
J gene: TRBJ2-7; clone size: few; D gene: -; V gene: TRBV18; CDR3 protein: CASSLDRTFDEQYF; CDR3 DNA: TGTGCCAGCTCACTCGACAGGACTTTTGACGAGCAGTACTTC
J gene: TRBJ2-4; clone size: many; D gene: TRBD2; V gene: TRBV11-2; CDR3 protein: CASSLGLALAKNIQYF; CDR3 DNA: TGTGCCAGCAGCTTGGGACTAGCTTTAGCCAAAAACATTCAGTACTTC
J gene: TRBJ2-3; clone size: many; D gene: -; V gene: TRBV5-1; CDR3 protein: CASSFDATSTDTQYF; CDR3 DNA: TGCGCCAGCAGCTTCGACGCTACTAGCACAGATACGCAGTATTTT
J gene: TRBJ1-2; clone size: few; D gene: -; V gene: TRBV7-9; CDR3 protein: CASSFGLGGNYGYTF; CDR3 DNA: TGTGCCAGCAGTTTCGGTTTGGGAGGGAACTATGGCTACACCTTC
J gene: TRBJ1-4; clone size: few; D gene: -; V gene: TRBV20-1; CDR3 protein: CCAREGFPGDLMGEKLFF; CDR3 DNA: TGCTGTGCTAGAGAGGGGTTTCCGGGAGACCTCATGGGGGAAAAACTGTTTTTT
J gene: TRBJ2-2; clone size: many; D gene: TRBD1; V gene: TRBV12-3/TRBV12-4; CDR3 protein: CASSFAGGLTGELFF; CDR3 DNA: TGTGCCAGCAGTTTCGCAGGGGGCTTGACCGGGGAGCTGTTTTTT
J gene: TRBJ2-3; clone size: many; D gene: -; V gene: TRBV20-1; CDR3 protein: CSAVKGDTQYF; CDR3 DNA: TGCAGTGCGGTTAAGGGAGATACGCAGTATTTT
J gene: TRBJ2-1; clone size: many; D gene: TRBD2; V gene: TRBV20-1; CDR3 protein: CSARVFGTSGSGYNEQFF; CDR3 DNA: TGCAGTGCTAGAGTGTTTGGGACTAGCGGGAGTGGTTACAATGAGCAGTTCTTC
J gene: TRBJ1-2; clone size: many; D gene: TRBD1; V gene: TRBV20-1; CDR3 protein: CSLRTGGYTF; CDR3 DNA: TGCAGCCTTCGGACAGGCGGCTACACCTTC
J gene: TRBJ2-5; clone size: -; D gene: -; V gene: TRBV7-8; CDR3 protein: CASSVQGGQYF; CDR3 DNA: TGTGCCAGCAGCGTACAGGGCGGCCAGTACTTC
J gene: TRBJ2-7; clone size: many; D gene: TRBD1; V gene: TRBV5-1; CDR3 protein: CASSLGGGPPPGEQYF; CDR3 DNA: TGCGCCAGCAGCTTGGGAGGGGGCCCACCCCCGGGGGAGCAGTACTTC
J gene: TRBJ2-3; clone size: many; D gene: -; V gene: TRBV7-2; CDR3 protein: CASSFRTDTQYF; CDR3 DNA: TGTGCCAGCAGCTTTAGGACAGATACGCAGTATTTT
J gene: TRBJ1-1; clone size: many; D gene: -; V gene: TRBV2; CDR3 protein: CASRTVLGTEAFF; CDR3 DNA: TGTGCCAGTCGGACCGTATTGGGCACTGAAGCTTTCTTT
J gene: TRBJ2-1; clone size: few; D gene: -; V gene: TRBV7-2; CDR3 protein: CASARFGNEQFF; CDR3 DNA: TGTGCCAGCGCGAGGTTCGGGAATGAGCAGTTCTTC
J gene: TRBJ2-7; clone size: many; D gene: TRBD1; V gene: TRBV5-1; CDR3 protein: CASTQLPGQIFGEQYF; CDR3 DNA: TGCGCCAGCACCCAACTTCCGGGACAGATCTTCGGGGAGCAGTACTTC
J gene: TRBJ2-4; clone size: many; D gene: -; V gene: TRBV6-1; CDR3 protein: CASSLTAGQANIQYF; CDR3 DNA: TGTGCCAGCAGCCTTACAGCGGGACAGGCGAACATTCAGTACTTC
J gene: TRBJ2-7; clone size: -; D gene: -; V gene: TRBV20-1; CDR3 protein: CSARDPGPDEQYF; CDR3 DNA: TGCAGTGCTAGGGACCCTGGGCCTGACGAGCAGTACTTC
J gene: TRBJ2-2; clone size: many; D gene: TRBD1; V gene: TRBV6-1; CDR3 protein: CASSRRDRVTGELFF; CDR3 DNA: TGTGCCAGCAGTCGGCGGGACAGGGTGACCGGGGAGCTGTTTTTT
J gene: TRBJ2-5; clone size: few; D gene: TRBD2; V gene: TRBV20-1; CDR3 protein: CSARLGLEETQYF; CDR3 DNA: TGCAGTGCTAGATTGGGACTAGAAGAGACCCAGTACTTC
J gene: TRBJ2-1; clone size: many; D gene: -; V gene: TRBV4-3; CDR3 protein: CASSQELADNEQFF; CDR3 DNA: TGCGCCAGCAGCCAAGAACTAGCCGACAATGAGCAGTTCTTC
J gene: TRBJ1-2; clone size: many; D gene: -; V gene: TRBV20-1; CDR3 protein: CSAMGEENMGGYGYTF; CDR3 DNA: TGCAGTGCTATGGGGGAAGAGAATATGGGGGGATATGGCTACACCTTC
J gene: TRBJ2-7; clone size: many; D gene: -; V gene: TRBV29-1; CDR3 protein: CSVAEGPYEQYF; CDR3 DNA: TGCAGCGTTGCAGAGGGGCCGTACGAGCAGTACTTC
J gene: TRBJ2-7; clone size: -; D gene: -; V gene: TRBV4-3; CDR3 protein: CASSQEAAGTYEQYF; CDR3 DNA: TGCGCCAGCAGCCAAGAAGCGGCAGGAACCTACGAGCAGTACTTC
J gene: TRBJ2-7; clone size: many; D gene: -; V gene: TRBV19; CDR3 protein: CASSIEPGSINEQYF; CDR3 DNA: TGTGCCAGTAGTATAGAGCCCGGGAGCATAAACGAGCAGTACTTC
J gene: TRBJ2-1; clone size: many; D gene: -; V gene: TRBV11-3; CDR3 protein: CASSDTSYNEQFF; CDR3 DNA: TGTGCCAGCTCGGACACCTCCTACAATGAGCAGTTCTTC
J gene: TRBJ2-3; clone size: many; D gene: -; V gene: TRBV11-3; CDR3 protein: CASSAAGAGSDTQYF; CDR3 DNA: TGTGCCAGCAGCGCGGCGGGGGCGGGTTCAGATACGCAGTATTTT
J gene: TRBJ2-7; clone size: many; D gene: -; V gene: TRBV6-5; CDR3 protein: CASSYSQGGTYEQYF; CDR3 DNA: TGTGCCAGCAGTTACTCTCAGGGTGGGACCTACGAGCAGTACTTC
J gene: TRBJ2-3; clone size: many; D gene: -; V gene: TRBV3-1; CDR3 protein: CASSRWEPTDTQYF; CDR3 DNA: TGTGCCAGCAGCCGATGGGAGCCCACAGATACGCAGTATTTT
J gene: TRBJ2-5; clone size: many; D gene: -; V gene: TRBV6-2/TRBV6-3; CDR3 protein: CASSYSLGETQYF; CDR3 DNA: TGTGCCAGCAGTTACTCCCTGGGTGAGACCCAGTACTTC
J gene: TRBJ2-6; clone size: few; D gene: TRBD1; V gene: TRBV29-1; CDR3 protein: CSVPRDSSGANVLTF; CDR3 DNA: TGCAGCGTGCCCCGGGACAGCTCTGGGGCCAACGTCCTGACTTTC
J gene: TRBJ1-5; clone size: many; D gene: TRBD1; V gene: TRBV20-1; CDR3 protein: CSAPIPGQGSQPQHF; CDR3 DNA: TGCAGTGCTCCTATACCGGGACAGGGGAGTCAGCCCCAGCATTTT